This T cell receptor beta chain was identified in a study of post-analysis software for immune sequencing data. As for the study in general: Relapsing-remitting, secondary progressive and progressive-relapsing forms of multiple sclerosis all featured among disease courses. General study points: Patients with multiple sclerosis recorded significantly lower normalized Chao1 diversity than controls, the study found. Strong same-batch co-clustering of samples appeared with F measure clustering. The five TRBV segments detected at higher frequency in patients than in controls included TRBV5-6, TRBV5-1 and TRBV20-1.

The CDR3 sequence is 13 residues long. The ends were cut back, 5 bases at V and 3 bases at J, with 11 bases in the middle. The germline gives CDR1 DFQATT, CDR2 SNEGSKA (reference sequence). Libraries were made from TCR beta cDNA, and they carried unique molecular identifiers. T cells numbering roughly 1 to 10 million yielded cDNA molecules that totaled roughly 500,000. One entry per CDR3 protein, called by TCRdb with MiXCR from the PCR reads. The table lists hundreds of thousands of distinct CDR3 sequences, approximately 53% of them singletons. Points on this clonotype: Antigen unknown.

This TCR derives from a girl aged 10 to 17 with multiple sclerosis. This chain joins TRBV20-1 and TRBJ2-1; tentative D call: TRBD2 (6 bases). The sample taken for sequencing was blood. CDR3 residues: CSAVSGDYNEQFF. The CDR3 region has the DNA TGCAGTGCTGTTAGCGGCGACTACAATGAGCAGTTCTTC.